This TCR beta chain was identified in a study of blood T cell repertoires in COVID-19. Per the original data handling: Scientists estimated how many nucleated cells there were by amplifying reference gene primers. This table comes from immunoSEQ multiplex PCR, and its TCRdb copy is limited to in-frame clones, with some not included. V and J calls plus clone size are reproduced from that table; the DNA served to infer D and trimming. The sample consists of tens of thousands of clones, roughly 90% of them appearing once. The V end lost 6 bases, the J end lost 2 bases, and 19 bases lay between the germline ends. This CDR3 has 16 amino acids. Germline V CDR1 and CDR2: LGHDT, YNNKEL (reference sequence).

The TCR was taken from a man aged 70-80 years with acute or convalescent COVID-19. J is TRBJ1-1 and V is TRBV3-1 (or the pseudogene TRBV3-2), with a weak D call TRBD1 (5 bases). Sequenced input: peripheral blood. CDR3 sequence (DNA): TGTGCCAGCAGTCTTTACCCAGGGCGACGTAACACTGAAGCTTTCTTT. This encodes CASSLYPGRRNTEAFF.